Listed below are T cell receptor beta chains from one sample, sequenced in a study of PD-L1 blockade in urothelial cancer. Profiled with immunoSEQ multiplex PCR; TCRdb holds only in-frame clones, not every one. The table has 75,000 to 95,000 clones, 75% to 95% seen once. The source material was PBMCs, sampled around atezolizumab (anti-PD-L1) treatment. These receptors came from a woman of 80 years or more with urothelial cancer. The CDR3 runs from the conserved cysteine through the conserved F or W.

V gene: TRBV18
J gene: TRBJ1-2
CDR3 protein: CASNAGAADYGYTF

V gene: TRBV7-2
J gene: TRBJ1-1
CDR3 protein: CASSLRGREAFF

V gene: TRBV27
J gene: TRBJ1-2
CDR3 protein: CASSLTGGAGYTF

V gene: TRBV5-1
J gene: TRBJ2-7
CDR3 protein: CASSLGTSGSFEQYF

V gene: TRBV18
J gene: TRBJ2-3
CDR3 protein: CASSREAGGGADTQYF

V gene: TRBV30
J gene: TRBJ2-1
CDR3 protein: CAWSEGTGSRFF

V gene: TRBV29-1
J gene: TRBJ2-7
CDR3 protein: CSVETGGGYEQYF

V gene: TRBV30
J gene: TRBJ2-7
CDR3 protein: CAWRHSPYEQYF

V gene: TRBV5-1
J gene: TRBJ2-7
CDR3 protein: CASSDSGNSYEQYF

V gene: TRBV14
J gene: TRBJ1-1
CDR3 protein: CASSHTLVTEAFF

V gene: TRBV7-9
J gene: TRBJ2-3
CDR3 protein: CASSLGSGYTDTQYF

V gene: TRBV6-5
J gene: TRBJ1-4
CDR3 protein: CASRRSMWEKLFF

V gene: TRBV10-1
J gene: TRBJ2-3
CDR3 protein: CASSVTQGTQYF

V gene: TRBV9
J gene: TRBJ2-7
CDR3 protein: CASSVGQGTYEQYF